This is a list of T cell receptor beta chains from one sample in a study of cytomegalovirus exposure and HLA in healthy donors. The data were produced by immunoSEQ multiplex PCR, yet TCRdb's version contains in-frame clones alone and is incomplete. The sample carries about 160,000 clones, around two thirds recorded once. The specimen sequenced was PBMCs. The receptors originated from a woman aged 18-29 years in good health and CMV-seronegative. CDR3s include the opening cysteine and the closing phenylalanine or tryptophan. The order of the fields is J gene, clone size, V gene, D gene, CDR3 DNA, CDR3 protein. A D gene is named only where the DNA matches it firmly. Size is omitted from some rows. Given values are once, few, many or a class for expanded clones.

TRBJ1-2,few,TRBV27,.,TGTGCCAGCAGCCGCCAGGGGCCCTATGGCTACACCTTC,CASSRQGPYGYTF
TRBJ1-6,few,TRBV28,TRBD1,TGTGCCAGCAGCTCGGACAGGGTAAATTCACCCCTCCACTTT,CASSSDRVNSPLHF
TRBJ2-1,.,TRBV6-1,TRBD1,TGTGCCAGCAGTTTCAACAGGGGGGAAAATGAGCAGTTCTTC,CASSFNRGENEQFF
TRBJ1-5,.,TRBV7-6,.,TGTGCCAGCAGCTTAGTTCAGGGCCGCAATCAGCCCCAGCATTTT,CASSLVQGRNQPQHF
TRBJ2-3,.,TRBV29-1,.,TGCAGCGCGTATTTAGATACGCAGTATTTT,CSAYLDTQYF
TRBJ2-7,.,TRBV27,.,TGTGCCAGCAGGTCCCAAACCTACGAGCAGTACTTC,CASRSQTYEQYF
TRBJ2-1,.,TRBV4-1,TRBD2,TGCGCCAGCAGCCAAGAGGGCCTAGCGGGACAAGAGCAGTTCTTC,CASSQEGLAGQEQFF
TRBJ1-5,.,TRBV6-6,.,TGTGCCAGCAGTTACCGGGGACTCTCGGAGCCCCAGCATTTT,CASSYRGLSEPQHF
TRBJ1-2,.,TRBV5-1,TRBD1,TGCGCCAGCAGCCTCGGACAGGGAGGTTATGGCTACACCTTC,CASSLGQGGYGYTF
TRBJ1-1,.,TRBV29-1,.,TGCAGCGGTACAGGGTCCATGAACACTGAAGCTTTCTTT,CSGTGSMNTEAFF
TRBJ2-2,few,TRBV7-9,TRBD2,TGTGCCAGCAGCCGACGGGGGGGCCTGAACACCGGGGAGCTGTTTTTT,CASSRRGGLNTGELFF
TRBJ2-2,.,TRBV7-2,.,TGTGCCAGCAGCCCGAGAGCTGCGAACACCGGGGAGCTGTTTTTT,CASSPRAANTGELFF
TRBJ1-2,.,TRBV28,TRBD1,TGTGCCAGCAGTGCCCGACAGGGGTATTATGGCTACACCTTC,CASSARQGYYGYTF
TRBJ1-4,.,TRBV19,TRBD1,TGTGCCAGTAGTATAAGGGACAGCCCTAATGAAAAACTGTTTTTT,CASSIRDSPNEKLFF
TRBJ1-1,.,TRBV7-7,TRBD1,TGTGCTAGCAGCCAGACAGGGGACACTGAAGCTTTCTTT,CASSQTGDTEAFF
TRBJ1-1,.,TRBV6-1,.,TGTGCCAGCAGTGAAACCCTGGAGCGACGATCGAACACTGAAGCTTTCTTT,CASSETLERRSNTEAFF
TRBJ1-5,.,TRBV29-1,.,TGCAGCGTTGGAGGGGGGGGGAATCAGCCCCAGCATTTT,CSVGGGGNQPQHF
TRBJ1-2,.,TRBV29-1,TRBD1,TGCAGCGCTGAACAGGGGGGCTATGGCTACACCTTC,CSAEQGGYGYTF
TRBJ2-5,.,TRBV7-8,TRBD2,TGTGCCAGCAGCTTAGAGCGGGACGGAAGGGGGACCCAGTACTTC,CASSLERDGRGTQYF
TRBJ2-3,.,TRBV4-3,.,TGCGCCAGCAGCCGGATAGCGAGTTCCACAGATACGCAGTATTTT,CASSRIASSTDTQYF
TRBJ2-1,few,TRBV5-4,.,TGTGCCCAGCGGGACACTAACCAGGATAATGAGCAGTTCTTC,CAQRDTNQDNEQFF
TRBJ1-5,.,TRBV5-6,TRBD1,TGTGCCAGCAGCTCTCGACAGGGGGGAGAACAGCCCCAGCATTTT,CASSSRQGGEQPQHF
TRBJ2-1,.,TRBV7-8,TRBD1,TGTGCCAGCAGCCTGGGCCCAGGGGGCGCAATTTATGAGCAGTTCTTC,CASSLGPGGAIYEQFF
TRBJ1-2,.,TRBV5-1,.,TGCGCCAGCAGCTTGTCGGCGGAGTATGGCTACACCTTC,CASSLSAEYGYTF
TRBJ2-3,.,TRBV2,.,TGTGCCAGCAGTCTGGGCCGGTCGGATACGCAGTATTTT,CASSLGRSDTQYF
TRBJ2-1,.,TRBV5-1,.,TGCGCCAGCAGCTTGGGGCTAGCAGTCCAAATTAATGAGCAGTTCTTC,CASSLGLAVQINEQFF
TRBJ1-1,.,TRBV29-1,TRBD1,TGCAGCGGGGGACAGGGACGGAACACTGAAGCTTTCTTT,CSGGQGRNTEAFF
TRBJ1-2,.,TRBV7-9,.,TGTGCCAGCAGCCCCCCTCGGTTGAGCTACACCTTC,CASSPPRLSYTF
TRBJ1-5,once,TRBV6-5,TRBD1,TGTGCCAGCAGTCAAAACTACAGGGGAGATCAGCCCCAGCATTTT,CASSQNYRGDQPQHF
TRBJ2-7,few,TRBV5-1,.,TGCGCCAGCTACAACCGGGACTCTCCCTACGAGCAGTACTTC,CASYNRDSPYEQYF
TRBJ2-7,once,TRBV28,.,TGTGCCAGCCGGGAAAGTGGTCGAGAGCAGTACTTC,CASRESGREQYF
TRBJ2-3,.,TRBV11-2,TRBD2,TGTGCCAGCAGGTCACTAGCGGGGGGGCGAGATACGCAGTATTTT,CASRSLAGGRDTQYF
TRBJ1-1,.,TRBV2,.,TGTGCCAGCAGGCGACTCCTGTCGAACACTGAAGCTTTCTTT,CASRRLLSNTEAFF
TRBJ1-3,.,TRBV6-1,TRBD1,TGTGCCAGCAGTGCGCACCAGGGGGACACCATATATTTT,CASSAHQGDTIYF
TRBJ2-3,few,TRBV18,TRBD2,TGTGCCAGCTCTCGAGTAGCGGGAGAGGGGTATACGCAGTATTTT,CASSRVAGEGYTQYF
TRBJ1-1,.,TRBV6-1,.,TGTGCCAGCAGTAATCAAGGGGTCACTGAAGCTTTCTTT,CASSNQGVTEAFF
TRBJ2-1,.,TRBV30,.,TGTGCCTGTACCGAGACAAGCTCCTACAATGAGCAGTTCTTC,CACTETSSYNEQFF
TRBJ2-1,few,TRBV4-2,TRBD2,TGTGCCAGCAGCCAAGTTGCTAGCGGGGGGGCTTACAATGAGCAGTTCTTC,CASSQVASGGAYNEQFF
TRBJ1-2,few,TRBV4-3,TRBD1,TGCGCCAGCAGCCCCGGGACAGGGCAGAGCCATGGCTACACCTTC,CASSPGTGQSHGYTF
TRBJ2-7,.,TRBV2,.,TGTGCCAGCGGTGGCAGCTCCTACGAGCAGTACTTC,CASGGSSYEQYF
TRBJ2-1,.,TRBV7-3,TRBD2,TGTGCCAGCAGTTTAACGTCTGAACTAGCGGGTATCAATGAGCAGTTCTTC,CASSLTSELAGINEQFF
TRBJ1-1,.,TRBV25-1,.,TGTGCCAGCAAGGGACACTTGAACACTGAAGCTTTCTTT,CASKGHLNTEAFF
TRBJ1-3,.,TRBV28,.,TGTGCCAGCACCGACAGTTCTGGAAACACCATATATTTT,CASTDSSGNTIYF
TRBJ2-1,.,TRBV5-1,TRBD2,TGCGCCAGCAGCCCAGGACTAGCGGGAGTACCTTTCTACAATGAGCAGTTCTTC,CASSPGLAGVPFYNEQFF
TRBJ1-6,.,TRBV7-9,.,TGTGCCAGCAGCTTAGGGGGGGTAGGTTCACCCCTCCACTTT,CASSLGGVGSPLHF
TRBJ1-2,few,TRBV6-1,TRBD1,TGTGCCAGCGCCTTACAGGGGCACACGGATGGCTACACCTTC,CASALQGHTDGYTF
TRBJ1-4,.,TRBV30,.,TGTGCCCGGGGGGCTACCAATAATGAAAAACTGTTTTTT,CARGATNNEKLFF
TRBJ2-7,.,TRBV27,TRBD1,TGTGCCAGCAGTTTATCTCGGCCGACAGGGTATGGCGAGCAGTACTTC,CASSLSRPTGYGEQYF
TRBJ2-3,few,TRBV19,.,TGTGCCAGTAGTATCAGGGGAGATACGCAGTATTTT,CASSIRGDTQYF
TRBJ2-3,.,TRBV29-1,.,TGCAGCGTTGAAGCAGGCACAGATACGCAGTATTTT,CSVEAGTDTQYF
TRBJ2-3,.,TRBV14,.,TGTGCCAGCAGCCAAGTTGCGGGGGCTCTACCAGATACGCAGTATTTT,CASSQVAGALPDTQYF
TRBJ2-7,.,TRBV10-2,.,TGCGCCAGCAGTGAGGGATCAGGCTACGAGCAGTACTTC,CASSEGSGYEQYF
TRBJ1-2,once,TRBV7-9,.,TGTGCCAGCAGCCAAGCGGGTACACCGGTTGTTTATGGCTACACCTTC,CASSQAGTPVVYGYTF